This record looks at one TCR beta chain sequence and its context. This clonotype was recorded many times. Its antigen is still unknown. The sample holds no much larger clone one base away, and base qualities are not on file. Sequences MNHEY (CDR1) and SVGAGI (CDR2) are obtained from the germline V gene. At the junction V is shortened by 6 bases and J by 10 bases; bases outside the gene matches: 9. The CDR3 covers 14 residues, taking in both the cysteine and the phenylalanine. Of the read, only the CDR3 DNA is kept; its 42 bases are in frame from base 1. The entry originates in a study of neurological immune-mediated disorders (dated by TCRdb to the late 2010s). The study in broad terms: Peripheral blood TCR-beta repertoires from HTLV-I-associated myelopathy (HAM/TSP) patients, multiple sclerosis patients and healthy controls were compared by UMI-based sequencing. Longitudinal samples, technical triplicates and paired sorted CD4+ and CD8+ T-cell subsets, alongside PBMC samples, were included among the approximately 110 TCR-beta libraries. Technical triplicate libraries were sequenced to precisely calculate the variability in frequency of each individual clone. The cohort included some 66 subjects: some 14 with HAM/TSP, about 35 with multiple sclerosis, and 20 or so healthy controls. On the study overall, not on this receptor specifically: TCR clonal expansion was highest in HAM/TSP patients and lowest in MS patients, with MS patients falling below even healthy controls. Across subjects, expanded clones never shared an identical CDR3 amino acid sequence, which suggests that the TCR-beta repertoires in every group were private.

To synthesize cDNA, template-switch 5'RACE was performed with a primer carrying a 10-nucleotide random unique molecular identifier so that each TCR transcript was tagged. Over 190 million TCR-beta sequences, covering 15-18 subjects, were produced in each sequencing run. Total RNA was extracted with the RNeasy kit. Using the KAPA Real-time Library Amplification kit, TCR-beta VDJ regions were amplified with primers for the TCR constant region and the 5'RACE anchor. Sample indexes and Illumina adaptors were added in a first PCR, and a second PCR then increased library yield. After purification with Ampure beads, the TCR product of roughly 650 bp was size-selected on a 2% E-gel SizeSelection system. Library quality was checked on a Bioanalyzer, concentration was measured with Qubit, and libraries were quantified with the Kapa Library Quantification kit before pooling. Libraries were sequenced paired-end 2 x 150 bp on an Illumina HiSeq 2500. To increase sequence diversity, roughly 24-31% phiX was spiked into each library pool. The original pipeline was this. The UMI-based MiGEC pipeline processed quality-filtered reads and removed over 75% of raw TCR sequences during error correction. VDJ genes were aligned to IMGT germline references, and clonotypes were defined by unique CDR3 amino acid sequence plus V-J genes. Clonal expansion, Shannon diversity, and CDR3 relatedness (CalcPairwiseDistances, ClusterSamples) were evaluated with VDJtools, and phylogenetic trees were built with CLCbio workbench. Clones with at least 8 unique UMIs were defined as expanded, with this threshold being based on coefficient-of-variation modelling across technical triplicates. TCRdb cleaned the public reads at Q25 with fastp, built clones with MiXCR and kept in-frame beta chains. Rows are unified per CDR3 protein, each entry keeping the most common DNA and genes. The V and J calls follow TCRdb's processing rather than the paper's. The sample table lists tens of thousands of distinct CDR3 sequences, around 14% of them with a count of one. Approximately 5.5% of the sample goes to the ten largest clones.

This specimen's time point label, interpreted: technical triplicate 1. TCR libraries for sorted subsets were made from approximately 960,000 sorted CD4+ or CD8+ T cells. Peripheral blood was subjected to Ficoll-Hypaque density gradient centrifugation to isolate PBMCs, which were then cryopreserved in liquid nitrogen. The study also sequenced paired sorted CD4+ and CD8+ subsets from healthy controls, HAM/TSP patients and MS patients. Sequenced input: CD4+ T cells from blood. The TCR originated in a female donor with HTLV-1-associated myelopathy (HAM/TSP). This chain is built from TRBV6-5 and TRBJ1-6; TRBD1 fits 7 bases in the junction. CDR3 loop: CASSRGQLSSPLHF. The DNA reads as follows: TGTGCCAGCAGCAGGGGACAGCTAAGCTCACCCCTCCACTTT.